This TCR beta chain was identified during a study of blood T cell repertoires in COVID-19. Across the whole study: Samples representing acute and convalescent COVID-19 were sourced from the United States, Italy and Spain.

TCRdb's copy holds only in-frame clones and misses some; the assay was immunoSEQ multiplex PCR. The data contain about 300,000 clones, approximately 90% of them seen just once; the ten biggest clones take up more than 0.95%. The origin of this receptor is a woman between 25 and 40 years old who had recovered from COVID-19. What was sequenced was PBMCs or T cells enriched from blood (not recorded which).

For the CDR3, the DNA is TGTGCCAGCAGCTTATTGCGTAATTCACCCCTCCACTTT. Its protein is CASSLLRNSPLHF. The chain links TRBV7-8 to TRBJ1-6; D not resolved. The germline V and J ends were trimmed by 2 bases and 6 bases, with 5 bases remaining between them. The CDR3 runs 13 residues. CDR1 and CDR2 from the germline V gene are SGHVS and FQNEAQ.